Below are 9 T cell receptor beta chains sequenced from a single sample in a study of shared clonotypes between healthy human individuals. The method was immunoSEQ multiplex PCR; TCRdb's version includes in-frame clones alone and lacks a portion of them. The repertoire holds roughly 700,000 clones, with about 90% as singletons. Sequencing was done on a sample of memory CD8+ T cells from PBMCs. Subset indicated: CD45RO+ cells pooled with CCR7-negative TemRA cells. Source of these receptors: a man younger than 30 in good health. Some clones in this sample may be carry-over from other donors' samples.

A single count supports this clone. V gene TRBV28 combines with J gene TRBJ1-1; D may be TRBD1 (6 bases). The germline CDR1 and CDR2 sequences are MDHEN and SYDVKM. This CDR3 spans 15 amino acids. Trimming shortened V by 0 bases and J by 0 bases, and 8 bases separated the two germline ends. DNA of the CDR3: TGTGCCAGCAGTTTATGGGGGGGCTTGAACACTGAAGCTTTCTTT. This sequence encodes CASSLWGGLNTEAFF.

The chain combines TRBV29-1 with TRBJ1-2; D uncertain. CDR3 length equals 13 residues. Germline loops: CDR1 SQVTM, CDR2 ANQGSEA. V lost 3 bases to trimming and J lost 1 base, with 9 bases between them. The CDR3, as DNA: TGCAGCGTTGATGAGGGTTTTAACTATGGCTACACCTTC. As protein: CSVDEGFNYGYTF.

The gene calls are TRBV27 and TRBJ1-4; weak D call: TRBD1 (5 bases). CDR3 size: 14 residues. Trimming cost V 7 bases and J 2 bases, with 11 bases left between them. Germline V CDR1 and CDR2: MNHEY, SMNVEV (reference sequence). The CDR3 sequence: CASKYQGTNEKLFF. The CDR3 coding sequence is TGTGCCAGCAAGTATCAGGGTACTAATGAAAAACTGTTTTTT.

Details on this clone: Other DNA variants within this sample encode the same CDR3. This chain joins TRBV7-9 and TRBJ2-3; D not resolved. Germline V gene data show CDR1 as SEHNR and CDR2 as FQNEAQ (reference sequence). The V gene lost 1 base and the J gene lost 1 base, with 9 bases spanning the gap. This CDR3 contains 15 residues. CDR3 protein: CASSLGVAGTDTQYF. CDR3 DNA: TGTGCCAGCAGCTTAGGGGTGGCCGGCACAGATACGCAGTATTTT.

This sequence joins TRBV7-9 and TRBJ2-1; TRBD2 matches 14 bases. This CDR3 contains 19 residues. CDR1 is SEHNR, CDR2 FQNEAQ, per germline (reference sequence). V lost 5 bases, J lost 0 bases, and 9 bases stayed unmatched. The CDR3 coding sequence is TGTGCCAGCAGCGTCCCGGGACTAGCGGGAGACGGCTCCTACAATGAGCAGTTCTTC. Translating it yields CASSVPGLAGDGSYNEQFF.

This chain connects TRBV18 to TRBJ2-5; D is undetermined. The assigned J gene may be wrong: the sequence end matches TRBJ2-7 better. The CDR3 runs to 14 residues. CDR1 KGHSH and CDR2 LQKENI come from the germline V gene. The CDR3 coding sequence is TGTGCCAGCTCACCCTCGAAGGAGTTCTACGAGCAGTACTTC. Protein product: CASSPSKEFYEQYF.

The CDR3 reads CASSSKTSGSPYNEQFF. CDR3 DNA sequence: TGTGCCAGCAGCTCGAAGACTAGCGGGAGCCCTTACAATGAGCAGTTCTTC. This chain connects TRBV7-3 to TRBJ2-1, with 12 nucleotides matching TRBD2. With 4 bases clipped from V and 4 bases from J, the junction kept 8 bases outside the gene matches. The CDR3 is 17 amino acids. Germline V gene sequence: CDR1 SGHTA, CDR2 FQGTGA.

This clone has a single count. V gene TRBV28 combines with J gene TRBJ2-7; the D call may be TRBD1 or TRBD2 (6 bases each). CDR3 length: 15 residues. V lost 7 bases and J 0 bases, leaving 16 bases between the germline ends. CDR1 and CDR2 from the germline V gene are MDHEN and SYDVKM. The CDR3 coding sequence is TGTGCCAGCATCCTCGCCGGGGGCCCCTCCTACGAGCAGTACTTC. It specifies CASILAGGPSYEQYF.

This clone was detected ten times or more. A junction boundary mismatches the germline segment, possibly from a read error. The J gene is TRBJ2-7, the V gene TRBV2; 9 bases agree with TRBD2. The germline V gene encodes CDR1 SNHLY and CDR2 FYNNEI. The CDR3 is 15 amino acids. CDR3 nucleotide sequence: TGTGCCAGCAATCCCCCGGGACTAGCCTCCTCCGAGCAGTACTTC. Translating gives CASNPPGLASSEQYF.